This T cell receptor beta chain was recovered during a study of T cell responses to AZD1222 COVID-19 vaccine. In the case of this clone: The antigen is undetermined.

Produced via immunoSEQ multiplex PCR; TCRdb's table is partial and in-frame only. There are 80,000 to 100,000 clones in the sample; just over 85% occur only once, and 10% lies in the top ten. Study-level results: Epitopes outside B.1.351 and B.1.1.7 mutated regions reportedly drew nearly half of spike TCRs. Seropositive AZD1222 recipients at baseline numbered only five to seven. In a largely white British group with more females than males, clonal diversity was possibly underestimated.

The CDR3 covers 13 residues. V lost 4 bases and J 0 bases, leaving 6 bases between the germline ends. Germline loops: CDR1 MNHEY, CDR2 SVGEGT. Specimen: peripheral blood, collected on day 0 of MenACWY control vaccination. The clonotype comes from an adult in good health. The rearrangement uses TRBV6-2 or TRBV6-3 and TRBJ1-1; D gene uncertain. Here the CDR3 reads CASSSDLNTEAFF. CDR3 sequence (DNA): TGTGCCAGCAGTTCGGACTTGAACACTGAAGCTTTCTTT.